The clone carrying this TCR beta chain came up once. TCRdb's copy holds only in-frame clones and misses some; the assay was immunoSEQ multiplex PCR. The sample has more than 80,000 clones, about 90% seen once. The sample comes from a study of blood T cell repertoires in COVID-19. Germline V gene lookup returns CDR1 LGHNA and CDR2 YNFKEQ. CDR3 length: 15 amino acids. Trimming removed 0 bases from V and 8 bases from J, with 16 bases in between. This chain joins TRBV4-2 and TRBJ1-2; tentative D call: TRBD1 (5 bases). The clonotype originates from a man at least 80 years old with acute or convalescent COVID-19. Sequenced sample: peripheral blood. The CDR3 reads CASSQDSQGLVGYTF. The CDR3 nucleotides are TGTGCCAGCAGCCAAGATTCGCAGGGCTTAGTGGGCTACACCTTC.